This entry lists 6 T cell receptor beta chains sequenced from one sample in a study of monozygotic twins with inflammatory bowel disease. For each CDR3 protein, TCRdb gives one entry from its re-call of the 5' RACE reads, without DNA. The sample table sets out around 220,000 distinct CDR3 sequences. Sequencing used blood. These TCRs come from a human donor with ulcerative colitis or Crohn's disease, or a healthy co-twin of an affected twin (not recorded which).

The rearrangement uses TRBV12-3 or TRBV12-4 and TRBJ2-2; there is no DNA to check the TCRdb D call of TRBD2. This CDR3 spans 16 amino acids. This CDR3 reads CASSHRSSWGTGELFF.

The chain carries TRBV10-3 and TRBJ1-2; as DNA is missing, the TRBD1 call by TCRdb cannot be tested. The CDR3 is 13 amino acids. Germline lookup yields CDR1 ENHRY and CDR2 SYGVKD. The CDR3 reads CATQGQEDYGYTF.

This chain connects TRBV29-1 to TRBJ2-1; the D call from TCRdb, TRBD2, cannot be confirmed without DNA. Looked up from germline, CDR1 is SQVTM and CDR2 is ANQGSEA. The CDR3 is 17 residues long. CDR3 sequence: CSVVQRTSGNSYNEQFF.

This chain uses TRBV7-2 with TRBJ2-1; TCRdb picks TRBD1, but there is no DNA to check that call. Germline CDR1 reads SGHTA; CDR2 reads FQGNSA. The CDR3 runs to 13 residues. The CDR3 is CASSRRAGQGPFF.

This chain connects TRBV6-1 to TRBJ2-1; TCRdb indicates TRBD2, and absent DNA this call remains unverified. Germline CDR1 MNHNS, CDR2 SASEGT. The CDR3 extends over 15 amino acids. The CDR3 loop reads CASSPGLAVGNEQFF.

The rearrangement joins TRBV12-3 or TRBV12-4 to TRBJ2-7; without DNA, the TCRdb call of TRBD2 cannot be checked. This CDR3 comprises 14 residues. The CDR3 is CASSIAEEDYEQYF.